This TCR beta chain was recorded in a study of blood T cells in healthy people across ages. Study-wide context: Capturing about one barcoded beta molecule per two T cells was achieved by template switching.

This clonotype was counted many times. Germline CDR1 is MNHEY and CDR2 is SVGEGT. The CDR3 is 16 residues long. Trimming cost V 2 bases and J 0 bases, with 13 bases left between them. Then a second PCR, running about 7 to 11 cycles, was carried out with a sample-barcoded 5' primer and a J-beta primer mix. TCRdb re-called the 5' RACE reads with MiXCR, one entry per CDR3 protein. Of hundreds of thousands of distinct CDR3 sequences listed, 25% to 35% were seen once; the top ten hold 15% to 19%. This receptor was identified in a woman aged 80 or over in good health. The chain is built from TRBV6-2 or TRBV6-3 and TRBJ1-2; D is undetermined. The sample consisted of blood. Here the CDR3 DNA reads TGTGCCAGCAGTTACCTGGGATCTGTAGCTAACTATGGCTACACCTTC. This translates into CASSYLGSVANYGYTF.